Following are 27 T cell receptor beta chains from one sample sequenced in a study of blood T cells in healthy people across ages (dated by TCRdb to the mid-2010s). The library was produced with 5' RACE. Instrument on record: Illumina HiSeq 2500. The second PCR ran for about 6 to 12 cycles and used a J-beta primer mix along with a sample-barcoded 5' primer. TCRdb trimmed public reads at Q25 via fastp, called clones via MiXCR and kept in-frame beta chains. Identical CDR3 proteins give one entry, which carries the most common genes and DNA. For this sample there are over 600,000 distinct CDR3 sequences; 35% to 50% appear just once. The ten largest clonotypes hold 25% to 30% of the sample. Sequences were obtained from blood. Every receptor here comes from a man older than 75 in good health.

This clonotype occurred a few times. The chain has TRBV6-2 or TRBV6-3 and TRBJ2-5; 11 nucleotides line up with TRBD2. The germline CDR1 and CDR2 sequences are MNHEY and SVGEGT. Trimming removed 0 bases from V and 4 bases from J; junction bases left unmatched: 1. CDR3 length equals 15 residues. The CDR3 DNA reads as TGTGCCAGCAGTTACTCTAGCGGGAGGGGAGAGACCCAGTACTTC. It encodes CASSYSSGRGETQYF.

This clonotype was detected ten times or more. The chain links TRBV15 to TRBJ2-1; D call uncertain. The CDR3 runs to 10 residues. Trimming removed 8 bases from V and 6 bases from J, with 5 bases in between. In germline, CDR1 is LNHNV, CDR2 YYDKDF (reference sequence). Here the CDR3 reads CATRFNEQFF. CDR3 sequence (DNA): TGTGCCACCCGGTTCAATGAGCAGTTCTTC.

About this clonotype: A much larger clone is a single base away; this may be a read error. The CDR3 region has the DNA TGTGCCAGCAGTCCATTCGACAGGGATGGTACCCCCTACAATGAGCAGTTCTTC. This translates into CASSPFDRDGTPYNEQFF. The chain employs TRBV6-2 or TRBV6-3 and TRBJ2-1, with TRBD1 identical over 7 bases. The ends lost 5 bases at V and 2 bases at J; junction bases unmatched: 15. Germline loops: CDR1 MNHEY, CDR2 SVGEGT. CDR3 length: 18 residues.

The sample holds many counts of this clonotype. The J gene is TRBJ2-5, the V gene TRBV6-2 or TRBV6-3; 7 nucleotides agree with TRBD1. This CDR3 is built from 15 residues. Trimming cost V 1 base and J 2 bases; bases outside gene matches: 4. Germline-derived CDR1 and CDR2 are MNHEY and SVGEGT. CDR3 amino acids: CASSYLGQLQETQYF. DNA of the CDR3: TGTGCCAGCAGTTACTTGGGACAGCTACAAGAGACCCAGTACTTC.

The CDR3 loop reads CASSFAGISYNEQFF. For the CDR3, the DNA is TGTGCCAGCAGTTTCGCAGGGATATCCTACAATGAGCAGTTCTTC. J is TRBJ2-1 and V is TRBV12-3 or TRBV12-4, with D possibly TRBD1 on 5 matching bases. Trimming removed 3 bases from V and 1 base from J, with 10 bases in between. The CDR3 is 15 amino acids.

This clonotype has only a few counts. The V gene is TRBV20-1, the J gene TRBJ1-2, with D maybe TRBD1 (6 bases). The CDR3 runs 12 residues. Germline V CDR1 and CDR2: DFQATT, SNEGSKA (reference sequence). Deletions cut 5 bases from V and 7 bases from J, with 14 bases between. This chain's CDR3 is CSAARGDVGYTF. The DNA for the CDR3 is TGCAGTGCTGCAAGGGGGGATGTTGGCTACACCTTC.

This clonotype has only a few counts. This chain uses TRBV3-1 with TRBJ2-3; the D is unclear. The CDR3 length is 14 residues. Germline V gene data show CDR1 as LGHDT and CDR2 as YNNKEL (reference sequence). The germline V and J ends were trimmed by 5 bases and 3 bases, with 12 bases remaining between them. The CDR3 reads CASSSRRSTDTQYF. The DNA of the CDR3 is TGTGCCAGCAGCTCTCGCAGGTCGACAGATACGCAGTATTTT.

Comment on this clonotype: One junction end disagrees with the germline gene, perhaps due to a read error. V usage is TRBV29-1 and J usage is TRBJ1-2; D remains ambiguous. Germline CDR1 and CDR2: SQVTM and ANQGSEA. CDR3 length equals 11 residues. Here the CDR3 reads CIVQDGGGYTF. In DNA form, the CDR3 reads TGCATCGTTCAGGACGGAGGGGGCTACACCTTC.

Worth noting for this clonotype: A much larger clone sits a single nucleotide away, making a read error possible. The chain joins TRBV29-1 to TRBJ1-2; a weak D match, TRBD1 (5 bases). The CDR3 has 13 residues. Trimming removed 7 bases at V and 1 base at J, with 13 bases between. Germline assignment: CDR1 SQVTM and CDR2 ANQGSEA. The CDR3 DNA sequence: TGCAGCGCCGACCCAGGGAGTAACTATGGCTACACCTTC. This gives the protein CSADPGSNYGYTF.

The gene calls are TRBV6-2 or TRBV6-3 and TRBJ2-7; D is perhaps TRBD1 or TRBD2 (5 bases each). The V gene lost 5 bases and the J gene lost 5 bases, with 13 bases spanning the gap. This CDR3 spans 13 amino acids. The germline gives CDR1 MNHEY, CDR2 SVGEGT. DNA for the CDR3: TGTGCCAGCAGTCCCGGGACCCGGGACGAGCAGTACTTC. The encoded protein is CASSPGTRDEQYF.

This rearrangement joins TRBV9 to TRBJ2-1; 9 nucleotides agree with TRBD2. The CDR3 covers 18 residues. Germline assignment: CDR1 SGDLS and CDR2 YYNGEE. The V segment lost 0 bases and the J segment 5 bases; nucleotides outside the gene matches: 12. The CDR3 loop is CASSVAGFAGGADNEQFF. Written as DNA, the CDR3 is TGTGCCAGCAGCGTAGCTGGCTTTGCGGGAGGGGCCGACAATGAGCAGTTCTTC.

The chain couples TRBV7-2 to TRBJ2-1, with 7 nucleotides matching TRBD2. Germline V gives CDR1 SGHTA, CDR2 FQGNSA. The CDR3 length is 15 residues. V lost 5 bases, J lost 0 bases, and 4 bases stayed unmatched. The CDR3 DNA reads TGTGCCAGCAGCCCCGGCGGGGGCTCCTACAATGAGCAGTTCTTC. Translation: CASSPGGGSYNEQFF.

This clonotype was seen a single time. One end of the junction is discordant with germline, which a read error may explain. This chain links TRBV29-1 with TRBJ2-6, with 9 bases lining up with TRBD1. CDR3 length: 16 residues. Germline-derived CDR1 and CDR2 are SQVTM and ANQGSEA. The CDR3 spells CSVGGTGTSVANVLTF. DNA for the CDR3: TGCAGCGTTGGTGGGACAGGGACCTCTGTGGCCAACGTCTTGACTTTC.

The chain has TRBV3-1 and TRBJ2-1; D is uncertain. The CDR3 sequence is 15 residues long. CDR1 and CDR2 from the germline V gene are LGHDT and YNNKEL (reference sequence). V gave up 0 bases and J gave up 2 bases, with 8 bases separating them. The CDR3 DNA sequence: TGTGCCAGCAGCCAAGATAGTGGGCCCTACAATGAGCAGTTCTTC. Protein: CASSQDSGPYNEQFF.

This sequence joins TRBV4-2 and TRBJ2-3; D gene ambiguous. The V end lost 0 bases, the J end lost 6 bases, and 16 bases lay between the germline ends. Germline CDR1 LGHNA, CDR2 YNFKEQ. The CDR3 sequence is 16 residues long. The CDR3 loop is CASSQDFAVPVDTQYF. In nucleotides, the CDR3 is TGTGCCAGCAGCCAAGATTTTGCGGTTCCCGTTGATACGCAGTATTTT.

This clonotype appeared many times. The chain combines TRBV27 with TRBJ2-5, with 8 bases fitting TRBD1. Germline values: CDR1 MNHEY, CDR2 SMNVEV (reference sequence). This CDR3 comprises 18 residues. The V and J ends lost 0 bases and 2 bases, in that order; junction bases with no gene match: 11. This CDR3 reads CASSLSPGTGGGQETQYF. The CDR3 coding sequence is TGTGCCAGCAGTTTATCACCCGGGACAGGCGGTGGGCAAGAGACCCAGTACTTC.

V is TRBV6-2 or TRBV6-3 and J is TRBJ1-1; D possibly corresponds to TRBD1 (5 bases). In germline, CDR1 is MNHEY, CDR2 SVGEGT. The CDR3 consists of 14 residues. Deletions cut 6 bases from V and 10 bases from J, with 21 bases between. The CDR3 sequence is CASRLPGLFDPAFF. CDR3 nucleotide sequence: TGTGCCAGCAGGCTTCCGGGGCTGTTTGATCCAGCTTTCTTT.

The chain carries TRBV20-1 and TRBJ2-3; D not resolved. The CDR3 consists of 11 residues. CDR1 and CDR2 from the germline V gene are DFQATT and SNEGSKA (reference sequence). The V and J ends lost 6 bases and 8 bases respectively, with 12 bases between them. Here the CDR3 reads CSAFWAGTQYF. The DNA for the CDR3 is TGCAGTGCCTTTTGGGCCGGTACGCAGTATTTT.

There are a few counts of this clonotype. The chain carries TRBV5-5 and TRBJ2-3, with 7 nucleotides matching TRBD1. This CDR3 has 16 amino acids. Looked up from germline, CDR1 is SGHKS and CDR2 is YYEKEE (reference sequence). V shed 6 bases and J 0 bases; nucleotides not matched to a gene: 10. The CDR3 DNA is TGTGCCAGCACCTCGCACAGGGGCACTAGCACAGATACGCAGTATTTT. It specifies CASTSHRGTSTDTQYF. The entire variable domain, with the rest obtained from reference TRBV5-5 and TRBJ2-3, is as follows: DAGVTQSPTHLIKTRGQQVTLRCSPISGHKSVSWYQQVLGQGPQFIFQYYEKEERGRGNFPDRFSARQFPNYSSELNVNALLLGDSALYLCASTSHRGTSTDTQYFGPGTRLTVL.

In this sample, this clonotype turned up a few times. The chain combines TRBV3-1 with TRBJ2-7; D remains unclear. This CDR3 has 14 amino acids. Trimming pared 0 bases from V and 7 bases from J, leaving 13 bases between. Germline V gives CDR1 LGHDT, CDR2 YNNKEL (reference sequence). CDR3 protein: CASSQDRHKEEQYF. The CDR3 DNA reads TGTGCCAGCAGCCAAGATCGCCATAAAGAGGAGCAGTACTTC.

As regards this clonotype: The junction departs from germline at one end; a sequencing error may be responsible. The chain uses TRBV27 and TRBJ2-4, with D tentatively TRBD1 or TRBD2 (6 bases each). Germline V lookup: CDR1 MNHEY, CDR2 SMNVEV (reference sequence). This CDR3 region has 15 residues. CDR3 loop: CTSSLIQGGENIQYF. Here the CDR3 DNA reads TGTACCAGCAGTTTAATACAGGGAGGTGAGAACATTCAGTACTTC.

V usage is TRBV20-1 and J usage is TRBJ2-5, with 7 bases identical to TRBD1. Germline values: CDR1 DFQATT, CDR2 SNEGSKA (reference sequence). The V and J ends lost 5 bases and 4 bases, in that order; junction bases with no gene match: 10. The CDR3 length is 14 residues. The CDR3 DNA follows: TGCAGTGCTGTTGGGAGCAGGGGGATAGAGACCCAGTACTTC. It specifies CSAVGSRGIETQYF.

The chain uses TRBV3-1 and TRBJ2-5; D is ambiguous. Germline loops: CDR1 LGHDT, CDR2 YNNKEL (reference sequence). This CDR3 has 16 residues. The ends were cut back, 2 bases at V and 4 bases at J, with 17 bases in the middle. The CDR3: CASSQKRALSGETQYF. In nucleotides, the CDR3 is TGTGCCAGCAGCCAAAAAAGGGCCCTGTCCGGAGAGACCCAGTACTTC.

This clonotype was counted only a few times. The J gene is TRBJ2-1, the V gene TRBV6-5; D remains ambiguous. V dropped 0 bases and J dropped 7 bases, with 7 bases sitting between them. The CDR3 loop spans 13 amino acids. CDR1 and CDR2 (germline): MNHEY, SVGAGI. The CDR3 DNA reads as TGTGCCAGCAGTTACTCCAGAGCGAATGAGCAGTTCTTC. Translated: CASSYSRANEQFF.

V and J are TRBV7-2 and TRBJ2-3, with 9 bases fitting TRBD1. Trimming removed 0 bases from V and 4 bases from J; junction bases left unmatched: 5. CDR3 length: 16 residues. Germline V CDR1 and CDR2: SGHTA, FQGNSA. CDR3 sequence reads: CASSLAGDRVSDTQYF. CDR3 bases: TGTGCCAGCAGCTTAGCCGGGGACAGGGTTTCAGATACGCAGTATTTT.

In DNA form, the CDR3 reads TGTGCCAGCAGAGGGTTCGGCAACTCTGGGGCCAACGTCCTGACTTTC. Its protein is CASRGFGNSGANVLTF. The chain has TRBV7-2 and TRBJ2-6, with unresolved D. The CDR3 has 16 amino acids. Germline CDR1 and CDR2: SGHTA and FQGNSA. The ends were cut back, 6 bases at V and 0 bases at J, with 12 bases in the middle.

The gene calls are TRBV2 and TRBJ2-5; possible D gene TRBD2, 5 bases. This CDR3 region has 13 residues. Germline V gene data show CDR1 as SNHLY and CDR2 as FYNNEI. Trimming removed 10 bases at V and 1 base at J, with 13 bases between. CDR3 sequence reads: CATSPEVQETQYF. In DNA form, the CDR3 reads TGTGCCACCTCACCGGAGGTCCAAGAGACCCAGTACTTC.